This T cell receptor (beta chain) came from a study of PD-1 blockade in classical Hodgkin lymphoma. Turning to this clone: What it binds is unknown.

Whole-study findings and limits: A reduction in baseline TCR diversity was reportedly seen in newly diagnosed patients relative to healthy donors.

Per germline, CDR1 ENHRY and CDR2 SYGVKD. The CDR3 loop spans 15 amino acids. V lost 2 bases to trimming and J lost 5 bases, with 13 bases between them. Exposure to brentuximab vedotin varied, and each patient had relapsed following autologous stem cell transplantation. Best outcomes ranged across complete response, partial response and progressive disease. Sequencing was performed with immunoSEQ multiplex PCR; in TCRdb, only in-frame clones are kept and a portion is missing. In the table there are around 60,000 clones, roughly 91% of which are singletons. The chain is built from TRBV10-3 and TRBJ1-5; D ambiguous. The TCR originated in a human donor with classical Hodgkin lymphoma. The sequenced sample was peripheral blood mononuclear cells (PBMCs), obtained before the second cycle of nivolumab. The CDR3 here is CAISEVSGYDQPQHF. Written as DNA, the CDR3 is TGTGCCATCAGTGAGGTTTCGGGTTATGATCAGCCCCAGCATTTT.